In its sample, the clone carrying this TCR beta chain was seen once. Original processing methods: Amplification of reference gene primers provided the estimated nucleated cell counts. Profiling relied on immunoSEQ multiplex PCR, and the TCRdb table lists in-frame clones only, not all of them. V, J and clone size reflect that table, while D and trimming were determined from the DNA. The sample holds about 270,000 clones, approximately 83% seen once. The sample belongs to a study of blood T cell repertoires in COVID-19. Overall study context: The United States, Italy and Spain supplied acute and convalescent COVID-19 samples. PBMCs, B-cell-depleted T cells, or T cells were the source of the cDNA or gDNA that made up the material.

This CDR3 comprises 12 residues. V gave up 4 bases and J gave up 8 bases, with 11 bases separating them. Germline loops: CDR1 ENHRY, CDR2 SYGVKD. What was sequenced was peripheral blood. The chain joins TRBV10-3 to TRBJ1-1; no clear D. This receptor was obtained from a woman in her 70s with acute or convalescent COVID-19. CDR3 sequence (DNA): TGTGCCATCAGTGGGGCCGGGGAAGAAGCTTTCTTT. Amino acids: CAISGAGEEAFF.